This TCR beta chain was profiled in a study of OX40 agonist ivuxolimab in advanced cancers. Clones were sequenced by immunoSEQ multiplex PCR, and TCRdb holds only the in-frame ones, with some missing. This sample has around 95,000 clones; almost 90% occur once, and the top ten carry around 0.16%. CDR3 length equals 17 residues. Germline-derived CDR1 and CDR2 are MGHDK and SYGVNS. J was trimmed by 3 bases and V by 6 bases; bases with no gene match: 13. The V call is TRBV25-1, the J call TRBJ2-3; 9 nucleotides agree with TRBD2. This clonotype originated in an adult with an advanced solid tumor such as melanoma, head and neck, liver or kidney cancer. The sequenced sample was CD4+ or CD8+ T cells sorted from blood, obtained in a trial of the OX40 agonist ivuxolimab. In DNA form, the CDR3 reads TGTGCCAGCAGCCCCCCTCCTCCGGGACTAGCTACAGATACGCAGTATTTT. Its translation: CASSPPPPGLATDTQYF.